The T cell receptor beta chain described here comes from a study of T-cell reconstitution after alpha-beta-depleted transplantation in children. A TCRbeta library incorporating unique molecular identifiers was prepared. TCRdb re-called the PCR reads with MiXCR, one entry per CDR3 protein. The data show about a million distinct CDR3 sequences, about 30% seen once. This CDR3 region has 15 residues. Germline CDR1 is SGHDT and CDR2 is YYEEEE. With V trimmed by 4 bases and J by 2 bases, 9 bases remained unmatched. This receptor was taken from a boy younger than two who had a stem cell transplant for SCID, so the T cells may come from the graft donor. The J gene is TRBJ2-7, the V gene TRBV5-6; 7 bases align to TRBD2. Sequencing was performed on PBMCs, mostly from graft donor cells, taken 360 days after TCRalphabeta/CD19-depleted stem cell transplant. CDR3 protein: CASSQGVAGAYEQYF. The CDR3, as DNA: TGTGCCAGCAGCCAAGGGGTAGCGGGTGCCTACGAGCAGTACTTC. The full variable domain, completed using reference TRBV5-6 and TRBJ2-7, is DAGVTQSPTHLIKTRGQQVTLRCSPKSGHDTVSWYQQALGQGPQFIFQYYEEEERQRGNFPDRFSGHQFPNYSSELNVNALLLGDSALYLCASSQGVAGAYEQYFGPGTRLTVT.